The 19 T cell receptor beta chains given below trace back to one sample, sequenced in a study of blood T cell repertoires in COVID-19. Only in-frame clones appear in the TCRdb table, and some are missing; sequencing was by immunoSEQ multiplex PCR. The sample lists 75,000 to 95,000 clones; 87% were seen once. The sample comprised peripheral blood. These receptors came from a human donor in a cohort sampled during active COVID-19.

V usage is TRBV2 and J usage is TRBJ2-2; D is perhaps TRBD1 (5 bases). The V and J ends lost 4 bases and 1 base respectively, with 13 bases between them. Germline V gene data show CDR1 as SNHLY and CDR2 as FYNNEI. This CDR3 comprises 16 residues. The DNA for the CDR3 is TGTGCCAGCAGTGGCCTCAGGGTCGGGAACACCGGGGAGCTGTTTTTT. Translated: CASSGLRVGNTGELFF.

The V and J genes are TRBV28 and TRBJ2-7, with unresolved D. V lost 5 bases to trimming and J lost 4 bases, with 12 bases between them. Germline V gives CDR1 MDHEN, CDR2 SYDVKM. CDR3 length: 13 amino acids. The CDR3 spells CASSHPRSYEQYF. The CDR3 nucleotides are TGTGCCAGCAGTCATCCCCGGTCTTACGAGCAGTACTTC.

This sequence joins TRBV11-2 and TRBJ2-5, with 13 nucleotides matching TRBD2. J lost 5 bases, V lost 1 base, and 7 bases had no gene match. CDR3 length equals 17 residues. Germline-derived CDR1 and CDR2 are SGHAT and FQNNGV. The CDR3 region is CASSLGGGLAGTETQYF. DNA for the CDR3: TGTGCCAGCAGCTTAGGGGGGGGACTAGCGGGAACGGAGACCCAGTACTTC. The full variable domain, completed using reference TRBV11-2 and TRBJ2-5, is EAGVAQSPRYKIIEKRQSVAFWCNPISGHATLYWYQQILGQGPKLLIQFQNNGVVDDSQLPKDRFSAERLKGVDSTLKIQPAKLEDSAVYLCASSLGGGLAGTETQYFGPGTRLLVL.

The gene calls are TRBV28 and TRBJ2-7; TRBD2 aligns across 10 bases. The CDR3 is made up of 14 amino acids. The germline gives CDR1 MDHEN, CDR2 SYDVKM. Trimming at V came to 7 bases and at J to 6 bases, leaving 9 bases not matched to a gene. The CDR3 sequence is CASNNSGRRGEQYF. Here the CDR3 DNA reads TGTGCCAGCAATAATAGCGGGAGGAGGGGCGAGCAGTACTTC.

V usage is TRBV5-6 and J usage is TRBJ2-2, with D possibly matching TRBD1 (5 bases). V dropped 0 bases and J dropped 5 bases, with 8 bases sitting between them. The CDR3 is 14 residues long. Per germline, CDR1 SGHDT and CDR2 YYEEEE. This chain's CDR3 is CASSLESGTGELFF. The CDR3 region has the DNA TGTGCCAGCAGCTTGGAGTCAGGGACCGGGGAGCTGTTTTTT. Based on the CDR3 plus reference TRBV5-6 and TRBJ2-2, the full variable domain is DAGVTQSPTHLIKTRGQQVTLRCSPKSGHDTVSWYQQALGQGPQFIFQYYEEEERQRGNFPDRFSGHQFPNYSSELNVNALLLGDSALYLCASSLESGTGELFFGEGSRLTVL.

The V gene is TRBV5-4, the J gene TRBJ1-2; D is uncertain. From germline, CDR1 is SGHNT and CDR2 YYREEE (reference sequence). V lost 4 bases and J lost 4, with 14 bases in between. This CDR3 region has 14 residues. The CDR3: CASSHRGFGYGYTF. DNA for the CDR3: TGTGCCAGCAGCCACCGCGGGTTTGGCTATGGCTACACCTTC.

The V call is TRBV24-1, the J call TRBJ2-6; 10 bases align to TRBD2. The V gene's germline CDR1 is KGHDR and CDR2 SFDVKD. V shed 8 bases, J shed 4 bases, and the junction held 16 bases outside the gene matches. CDR3 size: 19 residues. The CDR3 sequence is CATKAPMQSGRAGANVLTF. The CDR3 nucleotides are TGTGCCACCAAAGCTCCGATGCAGAGCGGGAGGGCGGGGGCCAACGTCCTGACTTTC.

The J gene is TRBJ2-2, the V gene TRBV7-6; a possible D gene is TRBD1 (5 bases). Germline V gene sequence: CDR1 SGHVS, CDR2 FNYEAQ. V lost 1 base, J lost 0 bases, and 9 bases lay in between. This CDR3 contains 16 residues. The CDR3 loop is CASSLEAGTNTGELFF. The DNA of the CDR3 is TGTGCCAGCAGCTTAGAGGCAGGGACGAACACCGGGGAGCTGTTTTTT.

This chain links TRBV6-5 with TRBJ1-2; tentatively, D is TRBD1 (6 bases). Germline V gene data show CDR1 as MNHEY and CDR2 as SVGAGI. V lost 6 bases, J lost 8 bases, and 13 bases lay in between. There are 12 residues in the CDR3. The DNA for the CDR3 is TGTGCCAGCAGAAAGGACAGTAAGGGCTACACCTTC. This encodes CASRKDSKGYTF.

The V and J genes are TRBV28 and TRBJ2-3; a possible D gene is TRBD1 (6 bases). Germline V gene sequence: CDR1 MDHEN, CDR2 SYDVKM. V lost 2 bases, J lost 7 bases, and 16 bases lay in between. There are 15 residues in the CDR3. DNA of the CDR3: TGTGCCAGCAGTTTAAAAGGACAGTGGGTGAATACGCAGTATTTT. Translated, it gives CASSLKGQWVNTQYF.

CDR3 coding DNA: TGTGCCAGCAGCTCGGACTGGGACTCTGGGAAACTGTTTTTT. It yields the protein CASSSDWDSGKLFF. V is TRBV7-9 and J is TRBJ1-4; possibly TRBD1 for D (5 bases). Per germline, CDR1 SEHNR and CDR2 FQNEAQ (reference sequence). Trimming took off 4 bases at V and 11 bases at J, with 17 bases between the two ends. The CDR3 sequence is 14 residues long.

V gene TRBV10-1 combines with J gene TRBJ1-6, with 9 bases fitting TRBD1. The CDR3 consists of 15 residues. Trimming at V came to 3 bases and at J to 9 bases, leaving 6 bases not matched to a gene. CDR1 and CDR2 (germline): WNHNN, SYGVQD (reference sequence). CDR3 sequence reads: CASSEGTGLSSPLHF. As DNA, the CDR3 is TGCGCCAGCAGTGAAGGGACAGGGTTAAGTTCACCCCTCCACTTT.

The V gene is TRBV5-1, the J gene TRBJ1-2; D possibly corresponds to TRBD1 (5 bases). The CDR3 is made up of 17 amino acids. Trimming shortened V by 2 bases and J by 8 bases, and 25 bases separated the two germline ends. CDR1 and CDR2 (germline): SGHRS, YFSETQ. DNA of the CDR3: TGCGCCAGCAGCTTAGCCGGCAGGGAAGGCCTGCCTCGGGGCTACACCTTC. Translating it yields CASSLAGREGLPRGYTF. The variable domain in full, completed from reference TRBV5-1 and TRBJ1-2, reads KAGVTQTPRYLIKTRGQQVTLSCSPISGHRSVSWYQQTPGQGLQFLFEYFSETQRNKGNFPGRFSGRQFSNSRSEMNVSTLELGDSALYLCASSLAGREGLPRGYTFGSGTRLTVV.

As DNA, the CDR3 is TGTGCCAGCAGTTTCTCAGGGGGGAATCAGCCCCAGCATTTT. Translating it yields CASSFSGGNQPQHF. The rearrangement joins TRBV27 to TRBJ1-5, with 7 bases matching TRBD1. The germline gives CDR1 MNHEY, CDR2 SMNVEV (reference sequence). With V trimmed by 3 bases and J by 4 bases, 3 bases remained unmatched. The CDR3 is made up of 14 amino acids.

The chain joins TRBV28 to TRBJ1-1; D may be TRBD1 (5 bases). The CDR3 extends over 14 amino acids. Germline CDR1 is MDHEN and CDR2 is SYDVKM. The ends were cut back, 6 bases at V and 12 bases at J, with 23 bases in the middle. CDR3 nucleotide sequence: TGTGCCAGCAGCCGCTTGGGGCCCCTGCGCAATACTTTCTTT. This codes for CASSRLGPLRNTFF.

This clone was seen once. The rearrangement joins TRBV12-3 or TRBV12-4 to TRBJ1-2; D gene unclear. The V end lost 1 base, the J end lost 4 bases, and 7 bases lay between the germline ends. This CDR3 is built from 13 residues. CDR3 sequence reads: CASSLGESYGYTF. Here the CDR3 DNA reads TGTGCCAGCAGTTTAGGGGAGAGCTATGGCTACACCTTC.

The rearrangement uses TRBV7-6 and TRBJ2-5; D remains unclear. V lost 5 bases and J lost 4, with 11 bases in between. In germline, CDR1 is SGHVS, CDR2 FNYEAQ. The CDR3 is 13 amino acids. The CDR3: CASSPRSAETQYF. CDR3 bases: TGTGCCAGCAGCCCCCGGAGCGCAGAGACCCAGTACTTC. The complete variable domain, with remaining parts taken from reference TRBV7-6 and TRBJ2-5, reads GAGVSQSPRYKVTKRGQDVALRCDPISGHVSLYWYRQALGQGPEFLTYFNYEAQQDKSGLPNDRFSAERPEGSISTLTIQRTEQRDSAMYRCASSPRSAETQYFGPGTRLLVL.

A remark on this clone: The junction differs from germline at one of its ends, possibly a read error. J is TRBJ1-1 and V is TRBV20-1; D remains unclear. This CDR3 has 11 residues. CDR1 and CDR2 from the germline V gene are DFQATT and SNEGSKA (reference sequence). DNA for the CDR3: TGCAGTGCTAACCGAAACACAGAAGCTTTCTTT. It specifies CSANRNTEAFF.

The sample holds one count of this clone. The chain couples TRBV28 to TRBJ1-1, with D unresolved. The germline V and J ends were trimmed by 8 bases and 3 bases, with 7 bases remaining between them. CDR1 is MDHEN, CDR2 SYDVKM, per germline. The CDR3 loop spans 11 amino acids. CDR3 region: CASGSYTEAFF. The CDR3 DNA sequence: TGTGCCAGCGGGAGCTACACTGAAGCTTTCTTT. The full variable domain, rest sourced from reference TRBV28 and TRBJ1-1, is DVKVTQSSRYLVKRTGEKVFLECVQDMDHENMFWYRQDPGLGLRLIYFSYDVKMKEKGDIPEGYSVSREKKERFSLILESASTNQTSMYLCASGSYTEAFFGQGTRLTVV.